This passage covers 32 T cell receptor beta chains from one sample sequenced in a study of CD8 T cells in ankylosing spondylitis. From the 5' RACE reads, TCRdb called clonotypes with MiXCR, one entry per CDR3 protein. Here the sample spans about 500,000 distinct CDR3 sequences, 5.3% being singletons. Study-level points and caveats: A motif of several highly homologous TCR beta variants was seen as apparently characteristic of ankylosing spondylitis blood.

Their target antigens are unknown. The sample taken for sequencing was blood, either unsorted or a sorted T cell fraction (not recorded which). Receptors originate from a male donor with ankylosing spondylitis.

This clonotype has ten or more counts. This chain joins TRBV20-1 and TRBJ2-3; TRBD1 might be the D (6 bases). Germline assignment: CDR1 DFQATT and CDR2 SNEGSKA (reference sequence). Trimming stripped 6 bases from V and 1 base from J, with 14 bases between. This CDR3 comprises 14 residues. CDR3 residues: CSAHRVRGTDTQYF. In DNA, the CDR3 is TGCAGTGCCCACAGGGTCCGCGGCACAGATACGCAGTATTTT.

Points on this clonotype: Mismatch with germline at one junction end may stem from a read error. The chain links TRBV9 to TRBJ2-6; D ambiguous. The CDR3 contains 14 residues. Germline values: CDR1 SGDLS, CDR2 YYNGEE. The CDR3 DNA follows: TGTGCCAGCAAGGGTTCCTCTTGGGCCAACGTCCTGACTTTC. It encodes CASKGSSWANVLTF.

This clonotype was seen repeatedly, ten times or more. The chain is built from TRBV29-1 and TRBJ2-2, with D unresolved. The CDR3 totals 14 residues. Trimming left V 8 bases short and J 0 bases short, with 13 bases between. The germline CDR1 and CDR2 sequences are SQVTM and ANQGSEA. The DNA for the CDR3 is TGCAGCAACCCGCAGGTGGCGAACACCGGGGAGCTGTTTTTT. Translated, it gives CSNPQVANTGELFF.

This clonotype was seen repeatedly, ten times or more. The chain combines TRBV11-2 with TRBJ2-4; 8 bases map to TRBD2. From germline, CDR1 is SGHAT and CDR2 FQNNGV. This CDR3 is 14 amino acids long. The trim removed 4 bases at V and 5 bases at J, leaving 4 bases unmatched. In nucleotides, the CDR3 is TGTGCCAGCAGCTCCCGGGGGGGGGAAAACATTCAGTACTTC. It encodes CASSSRGGENIQYF.

This clonotype was seen ten or more times. This chain uses TRBV12-3 or TRBV12-4 with TRBJ1-4; D is unresolved. V lost 2 bases and J 5 bases, leaving 6 bases between the germline ends. This CDR3 is built from 13 residues. The CDR3 region has the DNA TGTGCCAGCAGTTTAATGGAGAATGAAAAACTGTTTTTT. This encodes CASSLMENEKLFF.

Ten or more counts support this clonotype. V gene TRBV5-6 combines with J gene TRBJ2-5, with TRBD1 matching 8 bases. CDR3 length equals 13 residues. Unmatched junction bases numbered 6, after V lost 7 bases and J lost 4 bases. Looked up from germline, CDR1 is SGHDT and CDR2 is YYEEEE. The CDR3 sequence: CASLTGGRETQYF. In DNA, the CDR3 is TGTGCCAGCTTAACAGGGGGACGAGAGACCCAGTACTTC.

This clonotype was observed many times. V gene TRBV20-1 combines with J gene TRBJ2-1; D might be TRBD2 (6 bases). The CDR3 length is 15 residues. Trimming left V 1 base short and J 10 bases short, with 20 bases between. Looked up from germline, CDR1 is DFQATT and CDR2 is SNEGSKA (reference sequence). As DNA, the CDR3 is TGCAGTGCTAGAGGGCTAGAGGGAGGTCATGAGGAGCAGTTCTTC. It codes for CSARGLEGGHEEQFF.

This clonotype was seen only a few times. The rearrangement links TRBV4-3 to TRBJ2-6; no definite D call. The CDR3 loop spans 15 amino acids. The V and J ends lost 0 bases and 2 bases respectively, with 5 bases between them. Germline CDR1 LGHNA, CDR2 YSLEER. CDR3 residues: CASSQDWTGANVLTF. CDR3 DNA: TGCGCCAGCAGCCAAGATTGGACTGGGGCCAACGTCCTGACTTTC.

This clonotype was counted many times. This chain links TRBV4-2 with TRBJ2-1; D is unresolved. The CDR3 is made up of 14 amino acids. Germline values: CDR1 LGHNA, CDR2 YNFKEQ. V lost 4 bases and J 2 bases, leaving 9 bases between the germline ends. In nucleotides, the CDR3 is TGTGCCAGCAGCCCACATACTACCTACAATGAGCAGTTCTTC. This sequence encodes CASSPHTTYNEQFF.

This clonotype has only a few counts. This chain connects TRBV4-2 to TRBJ2-5; D possibly corresponds to TRBD1 (7 bases). CDR3 length: 15 residues. Germline-derived CDR1 and CDR2 are LGHNA and YNFKEQ. Trimming took 2 bases from V and 5 from J, leaving 15 bases between them. The CDR3 loop reads CASSQSGRGDETQYF. As DNA, the CDR3 is TGTGCCAGCAGCCAATCGGGCAGGGGGGATGAGACCCAGTACTTC.

Ten or more counts support this clonotype. The rearrangement links TRBV20-1 to TRBJ1-2; D is possibly TRBD1 (5 bases). The CDR3 is 15 residues long. V was pared by 3 bases and J by 0 bases, with 14 bases between. Looked up from germline, CDR1 is DFQATT and CDR2 is SNEGSKA (reference sequence). Here the CDR3 reads CSASPQGRPNYGYTF. DNA for the CDR3: TGCAGTGCTAGCCCCCAGGGCAGACCTAACTATGGCTACACCTTC.

This clonotype was detected a few times. The chain combines TRBV28 with TRBJ2-7; D ambiguous. Germline CDR1 is MDHEN and CDR2 is SYDVKM. This CDR3 spans 14 amino acids. Trimming stripped 6 bases from V and 1 base from J, with 13 bases between. In nucleotides, the CDR3 is TGTGCCAGCAGAGGGTGGGCCGGATCCTACGAGCAGTACTTC. It encodes CASRGWAGSYEQYF.

This clonotype was detected many times. The V call is TRBV9, the J call TRBJ2-7, with 7 bases identical to TRBD1. V lost 4 bases, J lost 4 bases, and 8 bases stayed unmatched. This CDR3 region has 14 residues. The germline gives CDR1 SGDLS, CDR2 YYNGEE. CDR3 region: CASSPAGTVYEQYF. The CDR3 DNA reads TGTGCCAGCAGCCCGGCCGGGACAGTTTACGAGCAGTACTTC.

This clonotype occurred many times. The CDR3 reads CASSPRWERETQYF. As DNA, the CDR3 is TGTGCCAGCAGCCCGAGGTGGGAGAGAGAGACCCAGTACTTC. The chain employs TRBV7-9 and TRBJ2-5; D may be TRBD2 (5 bases). CDR1 and CDR2 from the germline V gene are SEHNR and FQNEAQ (reference sequence). Trimming took 5 bases from V and 4 from J, leaving 14 bases between them. The CDR3 runs 14 residues.

There are many counts of this clonotype. The J gene is TRBJ2-3, the V gene TRBV20-1; TRBD2 matches 10 bases. V lost 6 bases to trimming and J lost 0 bases; unmatched junction nucleotides: 9. Germline V lookup: CDR1 DFQATT, CDR2 SNEGSKA (reference sequence). The CDR3 runs to 16 residues. The CDR3 nucleotides are TGCAGTGCCCTCGGACTAGCGGTACTCAGCACAGATACGCAGTATTTT. Translated, it gives CSALGLAVLSTDTQYF.

This chain joins TRBV6-4 and TRBJ1-1; D is perhaps TRBD1 (5 bases). The V end lost 6 bases, the J end lost 0 bases, and 11 bases lay between the germline ends. The CDR3 extends over 14 amino acids. Germline CDR1 MRHNA, CDR2 SNTAGT. CDR3 DNA sequence: TGTGCCAGCAGGAGACAGAACATGAACACTGAAGCTTTCTTT. It translates to CASRRQNMNTEAFF.

In its sample, this clonotype was seen many times. This rearrangement joins TRBV6-1 to TRBJ1-1, with D unclear. This CDR3 contains 12 residues. V was clipped by 6 bases and J by 8 bases, with 13 bases between them. Germline assignment: CDR1 MNHNS and CDR2 SASEGT. The CDR3 DNA reads as TGTGCCAGCAGGTCGGGTTCCCCCGAAGCTTTCTTT. Its translation is CASRSGSPEAFF.

In its sample, this clonotype was seen many times. The rearrangement joins TRBV6-5 to TRBJ2-5; D not resolved. The germline gives CDR1 MNHEY, CDR2 SVGAGI. The CDR3 covers 18 residues. V was cut by 5 bases and J by 2 bases, with 24 bases left in between. This CDR3 is CASSIRPRVLTLQETQYF. In DNA form, the CDR3 reads TGTGCCAGCAGTATACGACCCCGGGTTCTAACCCTTCAAGAGACCCAGTACTTC.

This clonotype was seen ten or more times. The V call is TRBV9, the J call TRBJ2-3; D not certain. This CDR3 has 15 amino acids. The germline V gene has CDR1 SGDLS and CDR2 YYNGEE. V lost 4 bases and J 4 bases, leaving 16 bases between the germline ends. In DNA, the CDR3 is TGTGCCAGCAGCCCTCGGGTGTTAGTTTCAGATACGCAGTATTTT. Its translation: CASSPRVLVSDTQYF. The full variable domain, its missing parts supplied by reference TRBV9 and TRBJ2-3, is DSGVTQTPKHLITATGQRVTLRCSPRSGDLSVYWYQQSLDQGLQFLIQYYNGEERAKGNILERFSAQQFPDLHSELNLSSLELGDSALYFCASSPRVLVSDTQYFGPGTRLTVL.

This clonotype was found many times. This chain connects TRBV11-2 to TRBJ2-3; 7 bases are a match to TRBD1. The V segment lost 5 bases and the J segment 2 bases; nucleotides outside the gene matches: 10. The CDR3 spans 16 residues. Germline V lookup: CDR1 SGHAT, CDR2 FQNNGV. CDR3 in amino acids: CASSRRQDRNTDTQYF. The CDR3 DNA reads TGTGCCAGCAGCCGGAGGCAGGACAGGAACACAGATACGCAGTATTTT.

This clonotype appeared many times. The V gene is TRBV4-2, the J gene TRBJ2-4, with 8 bases identical to TRBD2. With 0 bases clipped from V and 5 bases from J, the junction kept 9 bases outside the gene matches. Germline V lookup: CDR1 LGHNA, CDR2 YNFKEQ. The CDR3 consists of 17 residues. Written as DNA, the CDR3 is TGTGCCAGCAGCCAAGAGTGGCTAGCGGGTTGGGAAAACATTCAGTACTTC. Encoded protein: CASSQEWLAGWENIQYF.

This clonotype came up a few times. This rearrangement joins TRBV28 to TRBJ2-3; 9 nucleotides match TRBD1. The CDR3 is 19 amino acids. Trimming took 3 bases from V and 0 from J; bases not matched to a gene: 13. From germline, CDR1 is MDHEN and CDR2 SYDVKM. This CDR3 is CASSFLFPGQGYSTDTQYF. The CDR3 DNA reads as TGTGCCAGCAGTTTCCTTTTCCCGGGACAGGGTTATAGCACAGATACGCAGTATTTT.

This clonotype was counted many times. This rearrangement joins TRBV6-1 to TRBJ1-5; D is ambiguous. Germline V gene lookup returns CDR1 MNHNS and CDR2 SASEGT. The CDR3 spans 13 residues. V was cut by 2 bases and J by 4 bases, with 6 bases left in between. Here the CDR3 reads CASSESGNQPQHF. The CDR3 DNA is TGTGCCAGCAGTGAAAGCGGGAATCAGCCCCAGCATTTT.

This clonotype occurred a few times. The genes are TRBV12-3 or TRBV12-4 and TRBJ1-1, with D possibly being TRBD1 (6 bases). CDR3 length: 16 amino acids. V was clipped by 7 bases and J by 0 bases, with 18 bases between them. CDR3 sequence: CASKNRQGHMNTEAFF. The CDR3 coding sequence is TGTGCCAGCAAAAATCGGCAGGGGCACATGAACACTGAAGCTTTCTTT.

This clonotype was seen many times. V usage is TRBV18 and J usage is TRBJ1-1; 8 bases align to TRBD1. V dropped 1 base and J dropped 3; count of bases not matched to a gene: 1. The CDR3 covers 14 residues. Germline-derived CDR1 and CDR2 are KGHSH and LQKENI. DNA of the CDR3: TGTGCCAGCTCACCACAGACAGGGGACACTGAAGCTTTCTTT. Translation gives CASSPQTGDTEAFF. The complete variable domain, with remaining parts taken from reference TRBV18 and TRBJ1-1, reads NAGVMQNPRHLVRRRGQEARLRCSPMKGHSHVYWYRQLPEEGLKFMVYLQKENIIDESGMPKERFSAEFPKEGPSILRIQQVVRGDSAAYFCASSPQTGDTEAFFGQGTRLTVV.

This clonotype was counted only a few times. CDR3 DNA sequence: TGTGCCAGCAGCCAAGTTTCGGAGGAGACCCAGTACTTC. Translating gives CASSQVSEETQYF. V gene TRBV4-2 combines with J gene TRBJ2-5; no reliable D call. V lost 1 base to trimming and J lost 5 bases, with 8 bases between them. Per the germline V gene, CDR1 is LGHNA and CDR2 is YNFKEQ. This CDR3 spans 13 amino acids.

The chain has TRBV2 and TRBJ2-5; the match to TRBD1 covers 9 bases. The CDR3 covers 14 residues. The ends lost 6 bases at V and 1 base at J; junction bases unmatched: 3. Germline V gene sequence: CDR1 SNHLY, CDR2 FYNNEI. The CDR3 bases are TGTGCCAGCAGCGCGGACAGGGGCCAAGAGACCCAGTACTTC. This sequence encodes CASSADRGQETQYF.

About this clonotype itself: This CDR3 is missing its conserved last phenylalanine or tryptophan, likely due to a read error. The genes are TRBV27 and TRBJ2-7; D not resolved. The CDR3 covers 12 residues. Germline values: CDR1 MNHEY, CDR2 SMNVEV (reference sequence). With 5 bases removed from V and 2 bases from J, the gap between germline ends came to 7 bases. CDR3 region: CASSLSPYEQYL. The CDR3 DNA follows: TGTGCCAGCAGTCTCTCGCCCTACGAGCAGTACTTA.

This clonotype was observed at least ten times. This chain uses TRBV5-1 with TRBJ2-7; 8 bases are a match to TRBD1. Germline CDR1 reads SGHRS; CDR2 reads YFSETQ. The CDR3 has 15 residues. V lost 0 bases and J lost 6; bases outside the gene matches: 8. CDR3 DNA sequence: TGCGCCAGCAGCTTGGCGGGGACAGGTTACAGCGAGCAGTACTTC. Protein sequence: CASSLAGTGYSEQYF.

This clonotype was found many times. This chain links TRBV29-1 with TRBJ1-2, with unresolved D. The length of the CDR3 is 13 residues. V dropped 4 bases and J dropped 1 base, with 10 bases sitting between them. Germline assignment: CDR1 SQVTM and CDR2 ANQGSEA. The CDR3 loop reads CSVVPLYNYGYTF. The CDR3 DNA sequence: TGCAGCGTTGTCCCGCTTTATAACTATGGCTACACCTTC.

This clonotype was detected many times. The CDR3 region is CSVGWGSYEQYF. CDR3 nucleotide sequence: TGCAGCGTTGGTTGGGGCTCCTACGAGCAGTACTTC. J is TRBJ2-7 and V is TRBV29-1; D gene unclear. Trimming left V 4 bases short and J 0 bases short, with 7 bases between. In germline, CDR1 is SQVTM, CDR2 ANQGSEA. The length of the CDR3 is 12 residues.

This clonotype occurred many times. The chain joins TRBV9 to TRBJ1-5; no firm D call. V lost 4 bases to trimming and J lost 5 bases, with 13 bases between them. The CDR3 runs 14 residues. The germline V gene has CDR1 SGDLS and CDR2 YYNGEE. For the CDR3, the DNA is TGTGCCAGCAGCCCTACAGATAAGCATCAGCCCCAGCATTTT. Translated: CASSPTDKHQPQHF.